The clone carrying this T cell receptor beta chain was counted a few times. Trimming at V came to 3 bases and at J to 4 bases, leaving 9 bases not matched to a gene. The CDR3 contains 17 residues. Germline CDR1 and CDR2: KGHSH and LQKENI. The data belong to a study of beta chain features in type 1 diabetes. Sequenced material consisted of expressed TCRB transcripts (all of the isolated RNA was reverse transcribed). Measured with immunoSEQ multiplex PCR; TCRdb has only the in-frame clones, and not every one. The data hold about 410,000 clones, with approximately 15% observed a single time. The specimen was naive CD4+ T cells from blood. This clonotype was sampled from a man under 40 in good health. The J gene is TRBJ2-3, the V gene TRBV18; 11 bases match TRBD2. CDR3 in amino acids: CASSPTQLAGVADTQYF. The CDR3 DNA reads TGTGCCAGCTCACCCACCCAACTAGCGGGGGTTGCAGATACGCAGTATTTT.